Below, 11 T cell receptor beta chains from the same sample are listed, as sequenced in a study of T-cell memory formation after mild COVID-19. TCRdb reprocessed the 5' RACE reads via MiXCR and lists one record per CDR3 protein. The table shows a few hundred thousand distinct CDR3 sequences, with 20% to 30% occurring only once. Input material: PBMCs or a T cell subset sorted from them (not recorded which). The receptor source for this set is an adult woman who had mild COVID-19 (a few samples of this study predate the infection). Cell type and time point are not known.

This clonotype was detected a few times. CDR3 DNA sequence: TGTGCCAGCAGCCACCACCGGGACAGGGGGGCCGGGGAGCTGTTTTTT. Translated: CASSHHRDRGAGELFF. This rearrangement joins TRBV7-9 to TRBJ2-2, with TRBD1 matching 11 bases. The V and J ends lost 5 bases and 6 bases, in that order; junction bases with no gene match: 8. The CDR3 is made up of 16 amino acids. Per the germline V gene, CDR1 is SEHNR and CDR2 is FQNEAQ (reference sequence).

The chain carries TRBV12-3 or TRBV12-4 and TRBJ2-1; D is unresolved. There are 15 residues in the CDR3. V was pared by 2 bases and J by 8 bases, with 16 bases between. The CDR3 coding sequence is TGTGCCAGCAGTTTAATTAGTCGAGCTAGGGATGAGCAGTTCTTC. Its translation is CASSLISRARDEQFF.

The CDR3 bases are TGTGCCAGCAGTTTAACGGGAGGGCTTGAAGCTTTCTTT. It is translated as CASSLTGGLEAFF. The rearrangement links TRBV12-3 or TRBV12-4 to TRBJ1-1, with D unclear. Trimming stripped 2 bases from V and 7 bases from J, with 11 bases between. This CDR3 has 13 residues.

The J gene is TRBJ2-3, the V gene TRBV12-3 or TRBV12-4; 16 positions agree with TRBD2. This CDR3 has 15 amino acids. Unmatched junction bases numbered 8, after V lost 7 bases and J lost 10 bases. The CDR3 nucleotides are TGTGCCAGCAAGGGGACTAGCGGGGGGGCCCGTCCGCAGTATTTT. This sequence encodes CASKGTSGGARPQYF.

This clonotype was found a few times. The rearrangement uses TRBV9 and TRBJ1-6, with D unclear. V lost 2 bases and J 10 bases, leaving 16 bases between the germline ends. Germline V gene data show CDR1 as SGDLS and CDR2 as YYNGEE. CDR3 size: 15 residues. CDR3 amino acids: CASSVTDGVGSPLHF. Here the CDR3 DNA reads TGTGCCAGCAGCGTTACGGACGGGGTAGGGTCACCCCTCCACTTT.

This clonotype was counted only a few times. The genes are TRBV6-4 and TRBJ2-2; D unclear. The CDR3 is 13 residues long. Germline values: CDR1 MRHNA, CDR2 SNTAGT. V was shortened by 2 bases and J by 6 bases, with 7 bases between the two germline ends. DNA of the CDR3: TGTGCCAGCAGTGACGGCTCGGCCGGGGAGCTGTTTTTT. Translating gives CASSDGSAGELFF.

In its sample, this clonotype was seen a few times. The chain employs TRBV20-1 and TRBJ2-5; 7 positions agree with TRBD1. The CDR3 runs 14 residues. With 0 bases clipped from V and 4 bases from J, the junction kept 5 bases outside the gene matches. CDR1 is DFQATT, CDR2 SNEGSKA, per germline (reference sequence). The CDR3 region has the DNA TGCAGTGCTAGAGATATAGGGGGCATAGAGACCCAGTACTTC. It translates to CSARDIGGIETQYF.

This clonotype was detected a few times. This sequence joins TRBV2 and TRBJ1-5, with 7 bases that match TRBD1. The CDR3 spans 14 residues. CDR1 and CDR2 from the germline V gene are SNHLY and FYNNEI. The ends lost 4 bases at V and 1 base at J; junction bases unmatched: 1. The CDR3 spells CASSAGQSNQPQHF. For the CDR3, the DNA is TGTGCCAGCAGTGCGGGACAGAGCAATCAGCCCCAGCATTTT.

This chain's CDR3 is CASSQAFQVSYEQYF. The CDR3 nucleotides read TGCGCCAGCAGCCAAGCTTTCCAGGTCTCCTACGAGCAGTACTTC. V and J are TRBV4-1 and TRBJ2-7; D gene unclear. The CDR3 length is 15 residues. Germline-derived CDR1 and CDR2 are MGHRA and YSYEKL. Trimming cost V 1 base and J 0 bases, with 10 bases left between them.

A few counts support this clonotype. The CDR3 DNA reads as TGTGCCACCAGTGATTCGTCCGGGGCGGAGAATGAGCAGTTCTTC. Translating it yields CATSDSSGAENEQFF. The chain is built from TRBV24-1 and TRBJ2-1, with D possibly called TRBD1 or TRBD2 (5 bases each). The length of the CDR3 is 15 residues. Per the germline V gene, CDR1 is KGHDR and CDR2 is SFDVKD. V lost 2 bases and J lost 7, with 14 bases in between.

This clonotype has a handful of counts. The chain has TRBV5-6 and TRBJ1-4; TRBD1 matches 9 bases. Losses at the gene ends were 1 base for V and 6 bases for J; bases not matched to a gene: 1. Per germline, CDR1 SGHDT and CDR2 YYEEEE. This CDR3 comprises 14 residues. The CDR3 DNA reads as TGTGCCAGCAGCTTGACAGGGGGCTATGAAAAACTGTTTTTT. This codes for CASSLTGGYEKLFF.